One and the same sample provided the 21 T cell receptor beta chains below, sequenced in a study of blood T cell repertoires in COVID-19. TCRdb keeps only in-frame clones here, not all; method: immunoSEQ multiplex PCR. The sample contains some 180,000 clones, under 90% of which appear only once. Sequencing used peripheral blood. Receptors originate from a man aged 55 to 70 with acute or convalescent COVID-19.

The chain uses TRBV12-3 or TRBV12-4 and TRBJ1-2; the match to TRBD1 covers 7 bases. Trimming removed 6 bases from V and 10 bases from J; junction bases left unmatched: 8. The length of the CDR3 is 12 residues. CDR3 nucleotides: TGTGCCAGCAGACCCGACAGGGAAGACTACACCTTC. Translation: CASRPDREDYTF.

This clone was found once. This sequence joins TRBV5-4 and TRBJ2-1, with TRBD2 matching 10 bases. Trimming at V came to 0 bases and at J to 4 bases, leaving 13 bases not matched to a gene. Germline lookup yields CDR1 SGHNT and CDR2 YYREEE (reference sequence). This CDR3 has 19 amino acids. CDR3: CASSLERLAGRGGYNEQFF. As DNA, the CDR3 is TGTGCCAGCAGCTTGGAGCGACTAGCGGGCAGGGGCGGGTACAATGAGCAGTTCTTC.

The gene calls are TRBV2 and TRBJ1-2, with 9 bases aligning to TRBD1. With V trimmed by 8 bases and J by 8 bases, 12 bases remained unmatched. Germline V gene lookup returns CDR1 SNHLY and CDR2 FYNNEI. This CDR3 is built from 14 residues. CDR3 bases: TGTGCCAGCGCAAGGGAGGGACAGGGTGGAGGCTACACCTTC. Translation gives CASAREGQGGGYTF. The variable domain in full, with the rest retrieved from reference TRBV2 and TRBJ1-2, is EPEVTQTPSHQVTQMGQEVILRCVPISNHLYFYWYRQILGQKVEFLVSFYNNEISEKSEIFDDQFSVERPDGSNFTLKIRSTKLEDSAMYFCASAREGQGGGYTFGSGTRLTVV.

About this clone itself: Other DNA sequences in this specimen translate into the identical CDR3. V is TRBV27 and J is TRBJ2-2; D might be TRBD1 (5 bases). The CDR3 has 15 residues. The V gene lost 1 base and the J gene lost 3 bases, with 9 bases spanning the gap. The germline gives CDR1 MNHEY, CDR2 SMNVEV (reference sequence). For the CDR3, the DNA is TGTGCCAGCAGTTTATTGGGCAGGGACACCGGGGAGCTGTTTTTT. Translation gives CASSLLGRDTGELFF.

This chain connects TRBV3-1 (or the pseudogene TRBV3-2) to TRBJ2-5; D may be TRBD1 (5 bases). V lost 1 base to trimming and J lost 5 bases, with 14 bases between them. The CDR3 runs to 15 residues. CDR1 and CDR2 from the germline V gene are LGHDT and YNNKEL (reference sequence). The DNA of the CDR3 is TGTGCCAGCAGCCAAGGAAGCAGGGTGTCGGAGACCCAGTACTTC. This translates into CASSQGSRVSETQYF.

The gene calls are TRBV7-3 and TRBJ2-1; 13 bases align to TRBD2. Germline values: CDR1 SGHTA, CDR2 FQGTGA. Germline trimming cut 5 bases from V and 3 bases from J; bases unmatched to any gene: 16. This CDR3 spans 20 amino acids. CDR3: CASSPRLAGGHRGVYNEQFF. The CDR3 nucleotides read TGTGCCAGCAGCCCCAGACTAGCGGGAGGCCACCGGGGGGTCTACAATGAGCAGTTCTTC.

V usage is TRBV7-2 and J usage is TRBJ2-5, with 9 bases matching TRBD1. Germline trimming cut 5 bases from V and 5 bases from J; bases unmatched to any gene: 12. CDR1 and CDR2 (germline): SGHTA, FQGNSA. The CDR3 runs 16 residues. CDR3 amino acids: CASSRGTGTGWETQYF. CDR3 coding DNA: TGTGCCAGCAGCCGTGGGACAGGGACCGGTTGGGAGACCCAGTACTTC.

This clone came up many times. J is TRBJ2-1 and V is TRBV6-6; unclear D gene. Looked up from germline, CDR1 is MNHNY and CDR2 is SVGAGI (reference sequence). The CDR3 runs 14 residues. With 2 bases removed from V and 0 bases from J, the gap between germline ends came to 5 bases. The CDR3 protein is CASSYRSSYNEQFF. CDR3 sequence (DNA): TGTGCCAGCAGTTACAGGAGCTCCTACAATGAGCAGTTCTTC.

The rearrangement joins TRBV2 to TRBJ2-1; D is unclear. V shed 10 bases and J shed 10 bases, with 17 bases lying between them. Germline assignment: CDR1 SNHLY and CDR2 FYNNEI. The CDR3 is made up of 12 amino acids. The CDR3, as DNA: TGTGCCACCCAAGTCGGAGTCCAAGAGCAGTTCTTC. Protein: CATQVGVQEQFF. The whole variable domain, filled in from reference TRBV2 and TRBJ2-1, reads EPEVTQTPSHQVTQMGQEVILRCVPISNHLYFYWYRQILGQKVEFLVSFYNNEISEKSEIFDDQFSVERPDGSNFTLKIRSTKLEDSAMYFCATQVGVQEQFFGPGTRLTVL.

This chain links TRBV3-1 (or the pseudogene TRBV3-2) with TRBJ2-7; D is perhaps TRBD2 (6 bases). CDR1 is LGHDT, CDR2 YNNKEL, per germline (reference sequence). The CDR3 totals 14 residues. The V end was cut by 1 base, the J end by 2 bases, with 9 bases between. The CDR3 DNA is TGTGCCAGCAGCCAAGGCCGGGGGACCTACGAGCAGTACTTC. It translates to CASSQGRGTYEQYF.

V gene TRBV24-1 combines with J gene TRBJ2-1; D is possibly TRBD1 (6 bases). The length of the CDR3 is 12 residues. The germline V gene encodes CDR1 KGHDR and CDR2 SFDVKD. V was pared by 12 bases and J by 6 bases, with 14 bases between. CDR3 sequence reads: CASQTGGNEQFF. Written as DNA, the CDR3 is TGTGCCTCTCAGACAGGAGGCAATGAGCAGTTCTTC.

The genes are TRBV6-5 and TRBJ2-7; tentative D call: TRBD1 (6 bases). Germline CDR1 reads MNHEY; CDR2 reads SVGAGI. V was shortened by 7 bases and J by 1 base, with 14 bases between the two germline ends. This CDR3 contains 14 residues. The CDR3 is CASKGSTGSYEQYF. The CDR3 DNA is TGTGCCAGCAAAGGCTCTACAGGGTCCTACGAGCAGTACTTC.

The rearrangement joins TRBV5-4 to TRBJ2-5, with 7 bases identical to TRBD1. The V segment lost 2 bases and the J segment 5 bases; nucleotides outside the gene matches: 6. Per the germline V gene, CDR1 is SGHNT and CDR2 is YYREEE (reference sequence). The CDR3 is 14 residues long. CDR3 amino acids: CASSFKGAGETQYF. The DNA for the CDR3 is TGTGCCAGCAGCTTTAAGGGGGCCGGGGAGACCCAGTACTTC.

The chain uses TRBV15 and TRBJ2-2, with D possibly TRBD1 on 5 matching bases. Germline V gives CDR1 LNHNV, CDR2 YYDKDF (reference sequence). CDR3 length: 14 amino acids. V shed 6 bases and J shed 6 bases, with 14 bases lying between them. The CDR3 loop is CATSPFRGPGELFF. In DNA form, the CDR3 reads TGTGCCACCAGTCCTTTTAGGGGCCCCGGGGAGCTGTTTTTT.

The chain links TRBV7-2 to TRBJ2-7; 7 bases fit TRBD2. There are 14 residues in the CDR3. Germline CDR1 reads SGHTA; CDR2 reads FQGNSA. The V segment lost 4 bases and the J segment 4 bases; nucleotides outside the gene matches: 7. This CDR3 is CASSYGGGGYEQYF. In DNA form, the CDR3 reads TGTGCCAGCAGCTATGGTGGCGGGGGTTACGAGCAGTACTTC.

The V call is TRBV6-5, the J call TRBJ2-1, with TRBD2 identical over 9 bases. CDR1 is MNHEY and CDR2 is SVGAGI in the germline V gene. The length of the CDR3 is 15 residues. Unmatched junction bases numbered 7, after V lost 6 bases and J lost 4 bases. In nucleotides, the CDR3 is TGTGCCAGCAGGGAGGGACTAGCAGTATACAATGAGCAGTTCTTC. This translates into CASREGLAVYNEQFF.

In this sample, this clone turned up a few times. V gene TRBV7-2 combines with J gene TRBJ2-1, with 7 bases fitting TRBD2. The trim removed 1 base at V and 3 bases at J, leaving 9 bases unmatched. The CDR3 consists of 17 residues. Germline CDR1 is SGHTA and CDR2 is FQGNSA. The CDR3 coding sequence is TGTGCCAGCAGCTTAGAGCTCGCGGCTAGCGGCTACAATGAGCAGTTCTTC. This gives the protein CASSLELAASGYNEQFF.

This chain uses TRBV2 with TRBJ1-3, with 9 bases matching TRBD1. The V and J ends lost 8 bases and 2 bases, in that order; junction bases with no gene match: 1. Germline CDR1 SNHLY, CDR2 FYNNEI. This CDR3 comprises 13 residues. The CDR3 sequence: CASGDRAGNTIYF. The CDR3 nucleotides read TGTGCCAGCGGGGACAGGGCTGGAAACACCATATATTTT.

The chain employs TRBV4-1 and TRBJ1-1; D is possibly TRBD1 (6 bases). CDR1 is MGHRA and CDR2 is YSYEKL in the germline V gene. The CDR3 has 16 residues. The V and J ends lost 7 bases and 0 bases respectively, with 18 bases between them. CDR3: CASTLIMQGLNTEAFF. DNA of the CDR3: TGCGCCAGCACGCTAATTATGCAGGGGCTGAACACTGAAGCTTTCTTT.

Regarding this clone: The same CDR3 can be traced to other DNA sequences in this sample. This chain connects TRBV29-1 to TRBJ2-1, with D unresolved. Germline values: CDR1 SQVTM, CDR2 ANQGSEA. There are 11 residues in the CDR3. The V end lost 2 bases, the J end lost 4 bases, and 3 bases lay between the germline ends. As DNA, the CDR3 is TGCAGCGTTGAACGGTACAATGAGCAGTTCTTC. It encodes CSVERYNEQFF.

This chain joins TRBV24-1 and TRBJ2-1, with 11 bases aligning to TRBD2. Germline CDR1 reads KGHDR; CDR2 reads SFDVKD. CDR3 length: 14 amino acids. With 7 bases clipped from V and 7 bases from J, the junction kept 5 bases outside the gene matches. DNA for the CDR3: TGTGCCACCAGCGAGACTAGCGGGGCGAATGAGCAGTTCTTC. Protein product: CATSETSGANEQFF.